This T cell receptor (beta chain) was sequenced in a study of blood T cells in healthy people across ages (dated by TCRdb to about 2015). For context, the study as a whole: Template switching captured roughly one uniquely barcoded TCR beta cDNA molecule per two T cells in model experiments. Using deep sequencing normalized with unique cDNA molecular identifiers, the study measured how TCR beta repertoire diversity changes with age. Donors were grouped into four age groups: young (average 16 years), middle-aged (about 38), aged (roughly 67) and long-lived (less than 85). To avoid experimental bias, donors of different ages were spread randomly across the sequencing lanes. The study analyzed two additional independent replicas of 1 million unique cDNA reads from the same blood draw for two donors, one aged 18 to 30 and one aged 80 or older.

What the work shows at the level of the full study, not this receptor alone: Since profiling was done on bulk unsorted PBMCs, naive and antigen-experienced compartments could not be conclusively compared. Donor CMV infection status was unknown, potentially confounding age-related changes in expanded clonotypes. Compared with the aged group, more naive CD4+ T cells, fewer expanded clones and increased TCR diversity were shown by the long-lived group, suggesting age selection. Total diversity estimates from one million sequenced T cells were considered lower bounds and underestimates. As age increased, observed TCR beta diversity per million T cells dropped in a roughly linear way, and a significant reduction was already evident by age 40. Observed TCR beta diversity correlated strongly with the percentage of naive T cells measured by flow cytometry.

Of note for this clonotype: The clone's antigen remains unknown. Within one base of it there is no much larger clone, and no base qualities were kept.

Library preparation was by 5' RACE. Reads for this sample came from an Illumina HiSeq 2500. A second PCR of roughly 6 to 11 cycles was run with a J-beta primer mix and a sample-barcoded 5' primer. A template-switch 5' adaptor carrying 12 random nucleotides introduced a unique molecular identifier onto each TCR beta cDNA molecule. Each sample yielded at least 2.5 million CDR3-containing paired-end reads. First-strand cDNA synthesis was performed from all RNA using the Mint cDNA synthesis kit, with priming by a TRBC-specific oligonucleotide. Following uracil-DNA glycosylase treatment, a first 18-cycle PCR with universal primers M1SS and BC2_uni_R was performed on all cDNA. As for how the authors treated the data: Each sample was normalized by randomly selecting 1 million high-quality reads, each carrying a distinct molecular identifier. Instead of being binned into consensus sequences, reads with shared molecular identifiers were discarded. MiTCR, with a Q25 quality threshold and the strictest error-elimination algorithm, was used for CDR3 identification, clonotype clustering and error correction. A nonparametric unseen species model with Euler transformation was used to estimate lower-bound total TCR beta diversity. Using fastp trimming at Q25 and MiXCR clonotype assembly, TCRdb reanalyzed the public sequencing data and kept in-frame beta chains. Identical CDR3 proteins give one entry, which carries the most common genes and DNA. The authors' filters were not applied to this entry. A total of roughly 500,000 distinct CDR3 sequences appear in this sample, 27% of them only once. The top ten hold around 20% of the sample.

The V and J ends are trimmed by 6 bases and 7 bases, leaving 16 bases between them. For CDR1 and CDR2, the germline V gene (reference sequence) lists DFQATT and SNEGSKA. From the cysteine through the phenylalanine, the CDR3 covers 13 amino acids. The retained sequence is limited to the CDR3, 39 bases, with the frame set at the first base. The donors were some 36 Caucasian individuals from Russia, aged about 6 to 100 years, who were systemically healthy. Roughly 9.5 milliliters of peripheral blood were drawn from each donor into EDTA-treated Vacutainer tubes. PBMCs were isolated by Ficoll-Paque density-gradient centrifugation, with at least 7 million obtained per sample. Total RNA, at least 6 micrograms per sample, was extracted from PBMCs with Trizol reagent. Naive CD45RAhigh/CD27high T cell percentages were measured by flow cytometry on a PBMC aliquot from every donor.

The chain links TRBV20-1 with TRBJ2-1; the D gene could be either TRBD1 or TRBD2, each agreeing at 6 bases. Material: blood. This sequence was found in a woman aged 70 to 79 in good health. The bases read TGCAGTGCCAAACCGGGGGCTAGGAATGAGCAGTTCTTC. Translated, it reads CSAKPGARNEQFF.